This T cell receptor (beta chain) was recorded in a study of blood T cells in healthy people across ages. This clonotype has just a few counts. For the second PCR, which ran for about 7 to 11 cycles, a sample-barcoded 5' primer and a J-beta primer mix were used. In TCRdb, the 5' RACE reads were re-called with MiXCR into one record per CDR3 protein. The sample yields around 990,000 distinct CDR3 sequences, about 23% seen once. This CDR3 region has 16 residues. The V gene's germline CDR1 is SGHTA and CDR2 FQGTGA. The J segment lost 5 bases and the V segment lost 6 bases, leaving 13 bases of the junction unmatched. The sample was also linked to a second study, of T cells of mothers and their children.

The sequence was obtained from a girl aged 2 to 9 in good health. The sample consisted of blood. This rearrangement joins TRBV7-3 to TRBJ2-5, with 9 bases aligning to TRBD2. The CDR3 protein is CASSPGLAGAGETQYF. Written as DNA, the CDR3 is TGTGCCAGCAGTCCTGGATTAGCGGGGGCGGGGGAGACCCAGTACTTC.